The rows below give T cell receptor beta chains drawn from one sample of a study of T cells in Graves' hyperthyroidism and ophthalmopathy. MiXCR, run by TCRdb on the multiplex PCR reads, gives a single entry per CDR3 protein. This sample has 400,000 to 600,000 distinct CDR3 sequences; about 16% occur once, and the top ten carry about 29%. Material: blood. Every receptor here comes from a woman aged 25 to 45 with Graves' ophthalmopathy. CDR3s leave out the opening cysteine and the closing phenylalanine or tryptophan.

v_call	cdr3_aa
TRBV6-2/TRBV6-3	ASTTGDTDTQY
TRBV24-1	ATRKSGVSYNEQF
TRBV9	ASSKNGAYEQY
TRBV20-1	SVGGRPTGELF
TRBV3-1	ASSGLAGQETQY
TRBV4-3	ASSQGSPSVEGTEAF
TRBV24-1	ATSDAVRDRPETQY
TRBV3-1	ASSSSSYTDTQY
TRBV14	ASALAGSREQY
TRBV6-2/TRBV6-3	ASSGSSYQPQH
TRBV6-1	ASSSPSGSYNEQF
TRBV7-3	ASSPDLMDPFGYT
TRBV30	ARDRVDGYT
TRBV28	ASSFMGTGGYGYT
TRBV2	ASRGGPTKETQY
TRBV28	ASSLQGPTEAF
TRBV27	ASSIASGVQGEQF
TRBV3-1	ASSKGRGYEQY
TRBV6-1	ASTYGAGDTEAF
TRBV18	ASSRQGAGTEAF
TRBV9	ASSVVGTGFEQY
TRBV6-1	ASSPVDRADRNEQY
TRBV12-3/TRBV12-4	ASSSSILAGEINEQF
TRBV9	ASSVDEGYTEAF
TRBV6-6	ASSYSQGGTGELF
TRBV11-2	ASSWGSDYEQY
TRBV5-1	ASSSEGLAGFLLETQY
TRBV12-3/TRBV12-4	ASSLSGQSGNTIY
TRBV10-3	AISEWVGSGREQY
TRBV12-3/TRBV12-4	ASSRTGFSNYGYT
TRBV2	ASSETGHTDTQY
TRBV27	ASRGQGAYNEQF
TRBV28	ATFEDRDYNSPLH
TRBV4-2	ASSPETSGRGEQF
TRBV6-1	ASSKRDIQSYEQY
TRBV5-1	ASSLVVLAGAYEQY
TRBV28	ASSLVGGGEGAENIQY
TRBV24-1	ATSDSGTGGSPLH
TRBV15	ATSREIPPFMNTEAF
TRBV5-5	ASSLAPGLNTEAF
TRBV9	ASSLEGQGLETQY
TRBV6-5	ASSDSGLVPDTQY
TRBV7-3	ASSLKTGSTEAF
TRBV27	ASSLYVNAAEAF
TRBV7-9	ASSSHGGGRPGNEQF
TRBV4-2	ASSQGAHRVNTEAF
TRBV28	ASSLIGIEQF
TRBV14	ASSQGFQPQH
TRBV12-3/TRBV12-4	ASSSGGRETQY
TRBV7-2	ASSWPGLPYEQY
TRBV4-3	ASSQGMEMEETQY